The 15 T cell receptor beta chains reported below all come from one sample, sequenced in a study of CD8+CD57+ T cells in acquired aplastic anemia. TCR beta VDJ and CDR3 profiling used genomic DNA as template. Each CDR3 protein is one row after TCRdb ran MiXCR on the reads. This sample has hundreds of thousands of distinct CDR3 sequences; under 40% occur once, and the top ten carry 0.82%. The patients chosen for sequencing had shown expansion of CD8+CD57+ cells (detected by flow cytometry). The sample was sorted CD4+, CD8+, or CD8+CD57+ T cells (not recorded which) from PBMCs. These receptors were obtained from a human donor with aplastic anemia.

This clonotype was detected ten times or more. The rearrangement joins TRBV2 to TRBJ2-7; D perhaps matches TRBD2 (6 bases). CDR3 length: 13 residues. Germline CDR1 SNHLY, CDR2 FYNNEI. Trimming removed 8 bases from V and 2 bases from J, with 13 bases in between. CDR3 bases: TGTGCCAGCGCGGGGTCACCCCCCTACGAGCAGTACTTC. Protein: CASAGSPPYEQYF.

This clonotype was seen more than once but under ten times. The chain combines TRBV11-1 with TRBJ1-1, with D unresolved. Germline V CDR1 and CDR2: SGHAT, FQDESV (reference sequence). The CDR3 contains 16 residues. V lost 1 base, J lost 0 bases, and 12 bases lay in between. This chain's CDR3 is CASSLVVAAMNTEAFF. The DNA for the CDR3 is TGTGCCAGCAGCTTAGTCGTCGCAGCCATGAACACTGAAGCTTTCTTT.

The chain joins TRBV5-1 to TRBJ2-1; 8 positions agree with TRBD1. Germline loops: CDR1 SGHRS, CDR2 YFSETQ. There are 15 residues in the CDR3. V gave up 2 bases and J gave up 5 bases; unmatched junction bases: 6. CDR3 sequence (DNA): TGCGCCAGCAGCTTAAACGACAGGGGACACAATGAGCAGTTCTTC. Protein sequence: CASSLNDRGHNEQFF.

This clonotype was seen many times. The chain joins TRBV24-1 to TRBJ1-1, with 9 bases aligning to TRBD1. The germline V gene has CDR1 KGHDR and CDR2 SFDVKD. V lost 4 bases to trimming and J lost 4 bases; unmatched junction nucleotides: 6. This CDR3 has 15 residues. As DNA, the CDR3 is TGTGCCACCAGTGACAGGACAGGGGTGGGCACTGAAGCTTTCTTT. It codes for CATSDRTGVGTEAFF.

Concerning this clonotype itself: A much larger clone differs by one base, so this may be a read error. V and J are TRBV7-2 and TRBJ1-6, with D perhaps TRBD1 (5 bases). Germline V gene sequence: CDR1 SGHTA, CDR2 FQGNSA. V was cut by 5 bases and J by 9 bases, with 17 bases left in between. The CDR3 has 15 amino acids. CDR3 in DNA: TGTGCCAGCAGCGAAGGGGCCCCCGGCGTTTCACCCCTCCACTTT. It translates to CASSEGAPGVSPLHF.

The gene calls are TRBV25-1 and TRBJ2-5, with 12 nucleotides matching TRBD2. CDR1 MGHDK and CDR2 SYGVNS come from the germline V gene. V shed 2 bases and J 5 bases; nucleotides not matched to a gene: 6. The CDR3 is made up of 16 amino acids. The CDR3 DNA reads as TGTGCCAGCAGTGAACCTAGCGGGGGGGCCCGGGAGACCCAGTACTTC. Translating it yields CASSEPSGGARETQYF.

As for this clonotype: One end of the junction is discordant with germline, which a read error may explain. The chain couples TRBV5-1 to TRBJ1-6; 9 nucleotides line up with TRBD1. Germline V gene lookup returns CDR1 SGHRS and CDR2 YFSETQ. The CDR3 is 15 residues long. CDR3 region: CAGSAGTGTGSPLRF. For the CDR3, the DNA is TGCGCCGGCAGCGCCGGGACAGGGACCGGTTCACCCCTCCGCTTT.

The chain combines TRBV2 with TRBJ1-6; a possible D gene is TRBD1 (6 bases). The V end was cut by 4 bases, the J end by 6 bases, with 10 bases between. The CDR3 has 14 amino acids. Germline-derived CDR1 and CDR2 are SNHLY and FYNNEI. CDR3 region: CASSASRGNSPLHF. As DNA, the CDR3 is TGTGCCAGCAGTGCTTCCAGGGGTAATTCACCCCTCCACTTT.

This clonotype was observed once. The CDR3 ends on some other residue instead of the conserved phenylalanine or tryptophan, so this is likely a read error. Because the CDR3's place on the DNA is in doubt, the DNA is left out and the CDR3 is given as listed by TCRdb. The rearrangement joins TRBV10-3 to TRBJ1-2. Germline V gene lookup returns CDR1 ENHRY and CDR2 SYGVKD. Including both end residues, the CDR3 is 15 amino acids long. CDR3 amino acids: CAISESSTKGNGNTL.

There are a few counts of this clonotype. The chain recombines TRBV6-2 or TRBV6-3 with TRBJ1-1, with unresolved D. Per the germline V gene, CDR1 is MNHEY and CDR2 is SVGEGT. Trimming removed 0 bases from V and 3 bases from J, with 14 bases in between. This CDR3 comprises 16 residues. CDR3 residues: CASSYSSGKRYTEAFF. The DNA for the CDR3 is TGTGCCAGCAGTTACTCATCGGGGAAAAGGTACACTGAAGCTTTCTTT.

This clonotype was counted a single time. V usage is TRBV29-1 and J usage is TRBJ1-3; D unresolved. The CDR3 extends over 15 amino acids. V was pared by 4 bases and J by 0 bases, with 13 bases between. Germline V CDR1 and CDR2: SQVTM, ANQGSEA. Here the CDR3 reads CSVGEDVYSGNTIYF. As DNA, the CDR3 is TGCAGCGTTGGGGAAGACGTATACTCTGGAAACACCATATATTTT.

There are many counts of this clonotype. V gene TRBV7-2 combines with J gene TRBJ1-2, with TRBD1 matching 10 bases. V was pared by 4 bases and J by 4 bases, with 12 bases of the junction left unmatched. The germline V gene has CDR1 SGHTA and CDR2 FQGNSA. This CDR3 comprises 17 residues. The CDR3 region has the DNA TGTGCCAGCAGCTCAGGGACAGGGGTACCGATTACCTATGGCTACACCTTC. As protein: CASSSGTGVPITYGYTF.

The chain carries TRBV2 and TRBJ2-7; TRBD2 aligns across 10 bases. This CDR3 is 15 amino acids long. The germline V gene encodes CDR1 SNHLY and CDR2 FYNNEI. Trimming at V came to 2 bases and at J to 2 bases, leaving 3 bases not matched to a gene. The CDR3 DNA reads TGTGCCAGCAGTGAACAAGCGGGAGGGCCCTACGAGCAGTACTTC. Protein sequence: CASSEQAGGPYEQYF.

The chain uses TRBV30 and TRBJ1-6, with 11 bases lining up with TRBD1. Germline assignment: CDR1 GTSNPN and CDR2 SVGIG (reference sequence). The length of the CDR3 is 16 residues. Trimming cost V 2 bases and J 5 bases; bases outside gene matches: 5. The DNA of the CDR3 is TGTGCCTGGAGTCAAGGACAGGGGGCTAATAATTCACCCCTCCACTTT. Protein: CAWSQGQGANNSPLHF.

In the case of this clonotype: A junction end diverges from the germline sequence, so it may reflect a read error. J is TRBJ2-1 and V is TRBV9; the match to TRBD2 covers 9 bases. Germline CDR1 reads SGDLS; CDR2 reads YYNGEE. The CDR3 sequence is 16 residues long. The CDR3 bases are TGTGCCAGCAGCGTGCTTAGCGGGAGAGAGAGCAATGAGCGGTTCTTC. Translating it yields CASSVLSGRESNERFF.